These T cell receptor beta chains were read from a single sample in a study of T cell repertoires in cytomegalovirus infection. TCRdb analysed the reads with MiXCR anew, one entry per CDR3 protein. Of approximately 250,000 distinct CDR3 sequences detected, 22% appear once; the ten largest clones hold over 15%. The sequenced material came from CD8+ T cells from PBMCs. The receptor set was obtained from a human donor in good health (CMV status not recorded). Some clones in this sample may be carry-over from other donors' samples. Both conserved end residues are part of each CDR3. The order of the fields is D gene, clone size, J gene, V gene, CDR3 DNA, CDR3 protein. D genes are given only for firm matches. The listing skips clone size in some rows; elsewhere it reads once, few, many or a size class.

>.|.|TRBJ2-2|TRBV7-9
TGTGCCAGCAGCTTTCCCTCGCGCCCCGGGGAGCTGTTTTTT
CASSFPSRPGELFF
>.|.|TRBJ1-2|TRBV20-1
TGTTCTAGGGACATCCGAACCTTC
CSRDIRTF
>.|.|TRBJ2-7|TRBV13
TGTGACAGCAGCTTTTTCCGGGGGAGCTCCTACGAGCAGTACTTC
CDSSFFRGSSYEQYF
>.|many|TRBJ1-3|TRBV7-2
TGTGCCAGCAGCGAAGGGCCGGCCCCAGGGGACACCATATATTTT
CASSEGPAPGDTIYF
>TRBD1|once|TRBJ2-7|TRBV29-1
TGCAGCGTTGGTCTTGGGACAGGGGGTTACGAGCAGTACTTC
CSVGLGTGGYEQYF
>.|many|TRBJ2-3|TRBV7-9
TGTGCCAGCAGCTTATGGGGGCTGGACAGCCTCACAGATACGCAGTATTTT
CASSLWGLDSLTDTQYF
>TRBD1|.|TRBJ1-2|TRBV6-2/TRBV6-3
TGTGCCAGCAGCTCCCGGGACAGGGTCTGGGACTATGGCTACACCTTC
CASSSRDRVWDYGYTF
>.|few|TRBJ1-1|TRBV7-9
TGTGCCAGCAGCTTAGGGACATCAAGAGGTATGAACACTGAAGCTTTCTTT
CASSLGTSRGMNTEAFF
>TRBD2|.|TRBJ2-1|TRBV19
TGTGCCAGTAGACCCCTTAGCGGGGGGGCGGGGAATGAGCAGTTCTTC
CASRPLSGGAGNEQFF
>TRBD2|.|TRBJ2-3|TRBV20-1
TGCAGTGCTAGAGACCCTGCGGGAGAGTTGGCAGATACGCAGTATTTT
CSARDPAGELADTQYF
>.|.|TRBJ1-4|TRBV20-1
TGCAGTGCTCAAGCCTTTGGGGTGGAGGGACGATGGGTTTTT
CSAQAFGVEGRWVF
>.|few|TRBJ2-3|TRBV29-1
TGCAGCGTTGAAGAAAGTGCAGGGTCCACAGATACGCAGTATTTT
CSVEESAGSTDTQYF
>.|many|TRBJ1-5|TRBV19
TGTGCCAGTAGTAACAAGAATGTGGGTTTTAGCAATCAGCCCCAGCATTTT
CASSNKNVGFSNQPQHF
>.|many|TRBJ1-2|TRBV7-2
TGTGCCAGCAGCTTAGGGCAGGGTCGGAGAGGCTACACCTTC
CASSLGQGRRGYTF
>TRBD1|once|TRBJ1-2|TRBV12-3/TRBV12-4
TGTGCCAGCAGTTGGACAGGGGGCGGCTATGGCTACACCTTC
CASSWTGGGYGYTF
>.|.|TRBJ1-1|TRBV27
TGTGCCAGCGCGGAACAGGGCGAAGCTTTCTTT
CASAEQGEAFF
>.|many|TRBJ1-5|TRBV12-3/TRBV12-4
TGTGCCAGCAGTTTATACGCCAACAGCAATCAGCCCCAGCATTTT
CASSLYANSNQPQHF
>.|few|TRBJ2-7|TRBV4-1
TGCGCCAGCAGCCAAGACGAGGGCAGAACAGTTAGCGAGCAGTACTTC
CASSQDEGRTVSEQYF
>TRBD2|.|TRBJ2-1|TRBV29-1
TGCAGCGTTGACGAGCGGGGGGGCGTTGAGCAGTTCTTC
CSVDERGGVEQFF
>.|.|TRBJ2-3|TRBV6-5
TGTGCCAGCAGTTATATGCCAAACACAGATACGCAGTATTTT
CASSYMPNTDTQYF
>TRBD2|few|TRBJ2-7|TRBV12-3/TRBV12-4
TGTGCCAGCAGTTTCGGGGGGTCGACCTACGAGCAGTACTTC
CASSFGGSTYEQYF
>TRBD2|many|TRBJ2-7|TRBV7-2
TGTGCCAGCAGCTTATGGGCTAGCGGGGGGACCTACGAGCAGTACTTC
CASSLWASGGTYEQYF
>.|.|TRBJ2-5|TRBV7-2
TGTGCCGCAGGAAATGAACACGGAGCTCAAGAGACCCAGTACTTC
CAAGNEHGAQETQYF
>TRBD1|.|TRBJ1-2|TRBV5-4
TGTGCCACCAAAGCGACAGGGAGCTATGGCTACACCTTC
CATKATGSYGYTF